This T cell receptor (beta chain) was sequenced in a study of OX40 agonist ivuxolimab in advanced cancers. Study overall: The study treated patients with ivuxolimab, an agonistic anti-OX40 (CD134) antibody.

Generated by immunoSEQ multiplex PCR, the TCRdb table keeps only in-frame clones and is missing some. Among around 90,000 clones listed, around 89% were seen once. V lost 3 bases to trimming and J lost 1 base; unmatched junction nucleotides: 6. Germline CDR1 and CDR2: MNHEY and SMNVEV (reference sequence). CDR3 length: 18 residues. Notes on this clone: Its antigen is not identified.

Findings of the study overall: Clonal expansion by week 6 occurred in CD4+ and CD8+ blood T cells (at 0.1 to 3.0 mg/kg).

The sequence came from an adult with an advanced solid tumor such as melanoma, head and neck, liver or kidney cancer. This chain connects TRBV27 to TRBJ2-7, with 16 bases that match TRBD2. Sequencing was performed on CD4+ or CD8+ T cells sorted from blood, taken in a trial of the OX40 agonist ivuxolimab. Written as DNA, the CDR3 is TGTGCCAGCAGTTTGGGGACTAGCGGGAGGGCCGGGTCCTACGAGCAGTACTTC. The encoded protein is CASSLGTSGRAGSYEQYF.